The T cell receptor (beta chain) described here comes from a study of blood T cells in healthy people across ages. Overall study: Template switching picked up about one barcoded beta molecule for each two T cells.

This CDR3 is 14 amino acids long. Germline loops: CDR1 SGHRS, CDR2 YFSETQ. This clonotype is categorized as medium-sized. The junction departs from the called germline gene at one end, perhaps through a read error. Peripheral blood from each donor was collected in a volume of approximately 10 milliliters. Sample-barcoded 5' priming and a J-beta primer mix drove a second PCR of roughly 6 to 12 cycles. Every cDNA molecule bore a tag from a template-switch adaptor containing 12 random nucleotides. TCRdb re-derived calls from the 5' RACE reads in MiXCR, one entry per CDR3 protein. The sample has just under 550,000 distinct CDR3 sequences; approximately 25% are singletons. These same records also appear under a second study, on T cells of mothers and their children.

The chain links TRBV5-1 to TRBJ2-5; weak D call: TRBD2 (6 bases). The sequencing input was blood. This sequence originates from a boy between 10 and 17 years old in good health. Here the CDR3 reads CASSPRDYQETQYF. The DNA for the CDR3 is TGTGCCAGCAGCCCCCGGGACTACCAAGAGACCCAGTACTTC.